The present entry profiles one TCR beta chain with its context. The antigen is not known. CDR1 and CDR2 (germline): GTSNPN, SVGIG (reference sequence). Between the trimmed V and J ends, which lost 5 bases and 2 bases, there was a span of 17 bases. The CDR3 is 15 amino acids. Clones were read by immunoSEQ multiplex PCR, and TCRdb kept only the in-frame ones, dropping some. The data show 95,000 to 110,000 clones, with 85% to 95% seen just once and 6.2% held by the top ten. The sample belongs to a study of T cell responses to AZD1222 COVID-19 vaccine. General study results and limits: Mostly white British, mostly female donors; authors suggested clonal diversity may be underestimated. Seropositive status at baseline applied to only a handful of AZD1222 recipients.

The input for sequencing was peripheral blood, taken 28 days after the second AZD1222 dose. This rearrangement joins TRBV30 to TRBJ2-3; D assignment may be TRBD1 or TRBD2 (5 bases each). The TCR originated in an adult who received the AZD1222 COVID-19 vaccine. CDR3 protein: CAWDIWGSNTDTQYF. The CDR3 DNA reads TGTGCCTGGGACATTTGGGGGAGTAACACAGATACGCAGTATTTT.